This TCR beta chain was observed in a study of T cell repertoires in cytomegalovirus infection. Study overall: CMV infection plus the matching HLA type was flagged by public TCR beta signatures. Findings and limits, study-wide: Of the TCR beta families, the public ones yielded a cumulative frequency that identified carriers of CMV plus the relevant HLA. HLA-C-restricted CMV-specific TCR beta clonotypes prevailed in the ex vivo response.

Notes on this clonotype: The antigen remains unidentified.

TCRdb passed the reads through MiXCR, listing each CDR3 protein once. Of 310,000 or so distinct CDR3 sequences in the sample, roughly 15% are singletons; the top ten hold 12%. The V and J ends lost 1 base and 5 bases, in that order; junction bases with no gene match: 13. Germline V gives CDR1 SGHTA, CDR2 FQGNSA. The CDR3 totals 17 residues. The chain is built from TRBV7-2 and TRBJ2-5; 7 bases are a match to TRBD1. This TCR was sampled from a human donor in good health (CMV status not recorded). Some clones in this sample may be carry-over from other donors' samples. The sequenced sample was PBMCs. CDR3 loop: CASSLVRRQGIPETQYF. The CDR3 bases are TGTGCCAGCAGCTTAGTCCGGCGACAGGGTATTCCGGAGACCCAGTACTTC.